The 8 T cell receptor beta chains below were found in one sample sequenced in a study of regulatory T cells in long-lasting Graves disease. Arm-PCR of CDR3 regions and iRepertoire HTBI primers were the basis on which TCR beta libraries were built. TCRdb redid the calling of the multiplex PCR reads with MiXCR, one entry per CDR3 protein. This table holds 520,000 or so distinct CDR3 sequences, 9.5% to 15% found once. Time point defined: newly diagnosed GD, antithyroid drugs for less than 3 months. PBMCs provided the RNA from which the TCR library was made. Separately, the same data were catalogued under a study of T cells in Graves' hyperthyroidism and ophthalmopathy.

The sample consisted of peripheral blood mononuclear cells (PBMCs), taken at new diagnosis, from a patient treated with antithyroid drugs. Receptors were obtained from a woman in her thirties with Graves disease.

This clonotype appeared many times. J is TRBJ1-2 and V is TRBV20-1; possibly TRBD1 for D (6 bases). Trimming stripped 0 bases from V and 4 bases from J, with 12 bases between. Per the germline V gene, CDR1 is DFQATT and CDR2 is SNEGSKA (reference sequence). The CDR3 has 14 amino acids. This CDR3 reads CSARDPGGLYGYTF. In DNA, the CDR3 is TGCAGTGCTAGAGATCCCGGGGGCCTCTATGGCTACACCTTC.

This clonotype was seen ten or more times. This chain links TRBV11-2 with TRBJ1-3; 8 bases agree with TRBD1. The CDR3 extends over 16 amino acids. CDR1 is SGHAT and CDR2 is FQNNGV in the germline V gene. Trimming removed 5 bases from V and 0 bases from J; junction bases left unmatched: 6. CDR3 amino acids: CASSRRTGRSGNTIYF. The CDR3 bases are TGTGCCAGCAGCAGGCGGACAGGGCGCTCTGGAAACACCATATATTTT.

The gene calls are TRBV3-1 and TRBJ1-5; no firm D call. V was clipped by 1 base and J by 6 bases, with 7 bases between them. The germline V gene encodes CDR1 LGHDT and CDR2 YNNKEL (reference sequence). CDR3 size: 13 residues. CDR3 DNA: TGTGCCAGCAGCCAAGCTCTCAGTCAGCCCCAGCATTTT. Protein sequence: CASSQALSQPQHF. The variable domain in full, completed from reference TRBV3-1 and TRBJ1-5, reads DTAVSQTPKYLVTQMGNDKSIKCEQNLGHDTMYWYKQDSKKFLKIMFSYNNKELIINETVPNRFSPKSPDKAHLNLHINSLELGDSAVYFCASSQALSQPQHFGDGTRLSIL.

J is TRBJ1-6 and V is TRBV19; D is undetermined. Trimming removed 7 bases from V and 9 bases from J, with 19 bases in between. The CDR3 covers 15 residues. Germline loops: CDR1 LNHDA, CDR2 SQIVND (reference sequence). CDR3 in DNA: TGTGCCAGTACCTATACCCGGAGGGATAGTTCACCCCTCCACTTT. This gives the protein CASTYTRRDSSPLHF.

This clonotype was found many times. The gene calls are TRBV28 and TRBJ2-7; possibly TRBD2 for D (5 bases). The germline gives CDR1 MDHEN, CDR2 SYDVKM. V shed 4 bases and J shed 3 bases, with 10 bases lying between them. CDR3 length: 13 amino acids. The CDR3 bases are TGTGCCAGCAGTTCCGGGATCGGCTACGAGCAGTACTTC. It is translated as CASSSGIGYEQYF.

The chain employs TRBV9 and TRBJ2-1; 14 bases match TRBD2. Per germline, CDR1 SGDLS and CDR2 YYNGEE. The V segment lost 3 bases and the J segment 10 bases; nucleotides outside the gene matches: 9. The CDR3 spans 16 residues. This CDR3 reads CASSAYMGLAGVEQFF. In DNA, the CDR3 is TGTGCCAGCAGCGCCTATATGGGACTAGCGGGAGTAGAGCAGTTCTTC.

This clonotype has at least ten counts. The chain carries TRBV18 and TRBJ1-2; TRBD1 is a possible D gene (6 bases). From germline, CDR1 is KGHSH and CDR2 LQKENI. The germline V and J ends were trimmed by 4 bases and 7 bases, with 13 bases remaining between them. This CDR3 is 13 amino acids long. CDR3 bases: TGTGCCAGCTCACTCACACAGGGCGGTGGCTACACCTTC. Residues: CASSLTQGGGYTF.

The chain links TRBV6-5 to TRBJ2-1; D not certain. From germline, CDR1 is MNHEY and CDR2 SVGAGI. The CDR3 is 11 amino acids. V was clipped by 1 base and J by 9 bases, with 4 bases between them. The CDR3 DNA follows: TGTGCCAGCAGTTACTTCTTTGAGCAGTTCTTC. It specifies CASSYFFEQFF.